The clone carrying this T cell receptor (beta chain) occurred once. The germline gives CDR1 LNHDA, CDR2 SQIVND (reference sequence). CDR3 length equals 16 residues. V lost 1 base and J 2 bases, leaving 12 bases between the germline ends. The sample comes from a study of blood T cell repertoires in COVID-19. About the study: Whether acute or convalescent, the COVID-19 samples came from the United States, Italy and Spain. In each case, the material was cDNA or gDNA derived from T cells, B-cell-depleted T cells, or PBMCs.

Original methodology: Researchers report that nucleated cell counts were estimated from reference gene primer amplification. Repertoires were generated with immunoSEQ multiplex PCR, while TCRdb's copy carries only in-frame clones and drops some. V and J calls and clone size come straight from that table; D and trimming were deduced from the DNA. The data show some 250,000 clones, roughly 91% seen once. Cohorts were determined from participant-reported clinical history. The V and J genes are TRBV19 and TRBJ1-5; D is undetermined. The source is a woman in her twenties or thirties with acute COVID-19. Material: PBMCs or T cells enriched from blood (not recorded which). Written as DNA, the CDR3 is TGTGCCAGTAGTATAGTCGTTGGGCAGGGCAATCAGCCCCAGCATTTT. Translated, it gives CASSIVVGQGNQPQHF.